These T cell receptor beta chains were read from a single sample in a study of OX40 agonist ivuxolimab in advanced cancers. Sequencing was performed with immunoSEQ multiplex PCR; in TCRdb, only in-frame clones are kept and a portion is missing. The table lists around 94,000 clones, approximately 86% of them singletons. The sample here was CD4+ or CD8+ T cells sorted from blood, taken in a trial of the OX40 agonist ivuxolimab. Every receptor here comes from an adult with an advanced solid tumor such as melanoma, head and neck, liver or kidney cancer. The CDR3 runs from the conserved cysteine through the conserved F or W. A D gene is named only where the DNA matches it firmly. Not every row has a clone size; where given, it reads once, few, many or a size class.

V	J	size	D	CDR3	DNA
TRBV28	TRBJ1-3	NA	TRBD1	CASSLKGAGGNTIYF	TGTGCCAGCAGTTTAAAGGGGGCGGGTGGAAACACCATATATTTT
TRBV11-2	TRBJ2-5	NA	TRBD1	CASSRDRDLETQYF	TGTGCCAGCAGCAGGGACAGGGATTTGGAGACCCAGTACTTC
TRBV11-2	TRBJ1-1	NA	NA	CASSLVLGAAEAFF	TGTGCCAGCAGCTTAGTTTTGGGGGCTGCTGAAGCTTTCTTT
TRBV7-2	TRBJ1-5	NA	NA	CASSLMGIGQPQHF	TGTGCCAGCAGCTTAATGGGGATCGGGCAGCCCCAGCATTTT
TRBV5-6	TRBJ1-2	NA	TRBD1	CASSLDRGDYGYTF	TGTGCCAGCAGCCTCGACAGGGGCGACTATGGCTACACCTTC
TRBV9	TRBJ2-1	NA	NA	CASSVLAGRGDEQFF	TGTGCCAGCAGCGTTTTGGCGGGACGAGGGGATGAGCAGTTCTTC
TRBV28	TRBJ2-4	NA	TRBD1	CASSLEGALRNIQYF	TGTGCCAGCAGTTTAGAGGGGGCGCTTAGGAACATTCAGTACTTC
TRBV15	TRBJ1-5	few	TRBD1	CATSREAGQGFQPQHF	TGTGCCACCAGCAGAGAGGCCGGACAGGGATTTCAGCCCCAGCATTTT
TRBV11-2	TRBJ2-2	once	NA	CASSLFSMWAPGELFF	TGTGCCAGCAGCTTATTTAGTATGTGGGCCCCCGGGGAGCTGTTTTTT
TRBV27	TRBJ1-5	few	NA	CASSLGSNQPQHF	TGTGCCAGCAGTCTCGGGAGCAATCAGCCCCAGCATTTT
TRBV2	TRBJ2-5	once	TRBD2	CASHSGLGLAGTGETQYF	TGTGCCAGCCACAGCGGGCTTGGACTAGCGGGAACCGGGGAGACCCAGTACTTC